These 2 T cell receptor beta chains were all obtained from the same sample, sequenced in a study of beta chain features in type 1 diabetes (dated by TCRdb to the late 2010s). What the study reported, not specific to this receptor: Type 1 diabetes patients showed a moderate but significant shortening of TCRB CDR3 length in all four CD4+ subsets.

Their antigen targets remain unknown. The library was generated by the immunoSEQ multiplex PCR assay. The High Capacity cDNA Reverse Transcription Kit was used to reverse transcribe all of the isolated RNA, meaning that expressed TCRB transcripts were what got sequenced. The source is immuneACCESS, and TCRdb retained only in-frame sequences with V and J called. Part of the clones is not carried over; for the studies checked, unresolved V genes explain less than half of this, and the remainder is unexplained. This sample has some 44,000 clones in its table, and around 70% of those were observed once. The ten largest make up around 2.1% of the sample. Sequencing was done on a sample of Tregs from blood. The sample's cell subset or site label is to be understood as: regulatory CD4+ T cells. These receptors originate from a woman younger than 30 with type 1 diabetes.

The chain has TRBV19 and TRBJ2-2; the match to TRBD2 covers 8 bases. V was clipped by 3 bases and J by 6 bases; unmatched bases: 9. The CDR3 is made up of 16 amino acids. Per germline, CDR1 LNHDA and CDR2 SQIVND (reference sequence). CDR3 DNA sequence: TGTGCCAGTAGTATCGGGCGGGGGGTCCAGGCCGGGGAGCTGTTTTTT. It is translated as CASSIGRGVQAGELFF.

The V and J genes are TRBV7-8 and TRBJ2-7; 8 bases are a match to TRBD2. Germline values: CDR1 SGHVS, CDR2 FQNEAQ. Trimming cost V 2 bases and J 0 bases; bases outside gene matches: 9. The CDR3 runs 17 residues. The CDR3 loop reads CASSLIRGGAGSYEQYF. CDR3 bases: TGTGCCAGCAGCTTAATTCGGGGGGGCGCTGGCTCCTACGAGCAGTACTTC.